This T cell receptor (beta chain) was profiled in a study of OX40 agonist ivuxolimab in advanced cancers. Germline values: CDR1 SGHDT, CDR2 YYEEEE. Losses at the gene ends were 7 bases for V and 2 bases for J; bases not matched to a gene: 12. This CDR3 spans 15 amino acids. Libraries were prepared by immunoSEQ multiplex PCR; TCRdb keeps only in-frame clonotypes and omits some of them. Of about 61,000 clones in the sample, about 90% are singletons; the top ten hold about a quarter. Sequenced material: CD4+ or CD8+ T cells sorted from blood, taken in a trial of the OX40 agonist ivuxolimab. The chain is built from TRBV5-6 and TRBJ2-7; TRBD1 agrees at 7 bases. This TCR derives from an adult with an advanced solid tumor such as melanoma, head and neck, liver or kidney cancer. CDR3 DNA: TGTGCCAGCTCCCGCTTTGGGGACAGTCCCTACGAGCAGTACTTC. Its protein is CASSRFGDSPYEQYF.